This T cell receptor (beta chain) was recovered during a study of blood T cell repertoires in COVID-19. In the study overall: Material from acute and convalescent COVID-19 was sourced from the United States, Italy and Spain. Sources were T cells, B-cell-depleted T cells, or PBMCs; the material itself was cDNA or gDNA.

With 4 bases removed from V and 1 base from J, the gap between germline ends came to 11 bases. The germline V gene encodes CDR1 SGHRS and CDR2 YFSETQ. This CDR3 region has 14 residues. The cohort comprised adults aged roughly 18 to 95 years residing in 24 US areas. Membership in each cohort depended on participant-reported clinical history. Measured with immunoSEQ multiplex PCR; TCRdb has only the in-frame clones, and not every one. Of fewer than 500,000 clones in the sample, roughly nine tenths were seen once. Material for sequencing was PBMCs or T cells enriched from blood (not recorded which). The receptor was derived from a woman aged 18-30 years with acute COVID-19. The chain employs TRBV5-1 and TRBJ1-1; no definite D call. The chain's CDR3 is CASSRQASNTEAFF. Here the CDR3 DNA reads TGCGCCAGCAGCAGGCAGGCCTCGAACACTGAAGCTTTCTTT.